The text below deals with one T cell receptor (beta chain). The antigen remains unidentified. With 0 bases clipped from V and 8 bases from J, the junction kept 6 bases outside the gene matches. This CDR3 contains 16 residues. Germline V gives CDR1 LNHNV, CDR2 YYDKDF (reference sequence). This specimen comes from a study of T cell repertoires in cytomegalovirus infection. TCRdb redid the calling of the reads with MiXCR, one entry per CDR3 protein. This sample has under 200,000 distinct CDR3 sequences; approximately 9.6% occur once, and the top ten carry about 5%. Study findings and constraints: Clonotype analysis showed dominance of the ex vivo response by HLA-C-restricted CMV-specific TCR beta clonotypes.

This receptor was obtained from a human donor in good health (CMV status not recorded). Some clones in this sample may be carry-over from other donors' samples. The V and J genes are TRBV15 and TRBJ1-4; 10 bases line up with TRBD1. Sequenced sample: PBMCs. CDR3 coding DNA: TGTGCCACCAGCAGAGATAGGGACAGGGGATCCGAAAAACTGTTTTTT. This translates into CATSRDRDRGSEKLFF.